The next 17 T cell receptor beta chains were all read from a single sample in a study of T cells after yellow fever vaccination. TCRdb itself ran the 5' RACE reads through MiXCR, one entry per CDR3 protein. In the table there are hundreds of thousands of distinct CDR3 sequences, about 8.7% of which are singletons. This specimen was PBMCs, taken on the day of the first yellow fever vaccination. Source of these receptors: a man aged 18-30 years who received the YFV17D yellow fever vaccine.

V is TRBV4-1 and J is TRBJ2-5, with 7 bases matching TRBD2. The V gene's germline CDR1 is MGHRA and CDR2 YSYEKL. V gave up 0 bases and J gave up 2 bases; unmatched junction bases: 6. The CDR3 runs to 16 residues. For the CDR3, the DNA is TGCGCCAGCAGCCAAGAGGCGGGAGTAGCGCAAGAGACCCAGTACTTC. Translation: CASSQEAGVAQETQYF.

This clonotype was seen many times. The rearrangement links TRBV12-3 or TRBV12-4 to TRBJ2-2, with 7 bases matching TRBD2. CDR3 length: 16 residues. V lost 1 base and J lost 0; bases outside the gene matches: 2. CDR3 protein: CASSLGLAANTGELFF. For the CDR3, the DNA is TGTGCCAGCAGTTTAGGACTAGCTGCGAACACCGGGGAGCTGTTTTTT.

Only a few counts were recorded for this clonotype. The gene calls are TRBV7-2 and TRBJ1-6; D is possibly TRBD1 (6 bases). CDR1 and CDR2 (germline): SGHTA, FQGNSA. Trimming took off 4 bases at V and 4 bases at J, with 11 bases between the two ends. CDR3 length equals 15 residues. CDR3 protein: CASSSHTGYNSPLHF. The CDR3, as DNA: TGTGCCAGCAGCTCACATACAGGGTATAATTCACCCCTCCACTTT. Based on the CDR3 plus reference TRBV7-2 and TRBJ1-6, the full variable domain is GAGVSQSPSNKVTEKGKDVELRCDPISGHTALYWYRQSLGQGLEFLIYFQGNSAPDKSGLPSDRFSAERTGGSVSTLTIQRTQQEDSAVYLCASSSHTGYNSPLHFGNGTRLTVT.

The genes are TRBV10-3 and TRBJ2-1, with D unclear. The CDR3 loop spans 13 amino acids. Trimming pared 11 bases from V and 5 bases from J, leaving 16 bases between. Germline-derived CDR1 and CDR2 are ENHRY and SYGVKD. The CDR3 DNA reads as TGTGCCTCTTCGACCTCCTCGGACAATGAGCAGTTCTTC. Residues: CASSTSSDNEQFF.

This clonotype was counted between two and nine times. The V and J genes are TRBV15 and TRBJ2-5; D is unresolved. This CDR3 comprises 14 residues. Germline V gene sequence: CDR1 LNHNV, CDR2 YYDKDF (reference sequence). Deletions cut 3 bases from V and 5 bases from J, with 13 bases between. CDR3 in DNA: TGTGCCACCAGCAGTCAGAAAGGGCCCGAGACCCAGTACTTC. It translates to CATSSQKGPETQYF.

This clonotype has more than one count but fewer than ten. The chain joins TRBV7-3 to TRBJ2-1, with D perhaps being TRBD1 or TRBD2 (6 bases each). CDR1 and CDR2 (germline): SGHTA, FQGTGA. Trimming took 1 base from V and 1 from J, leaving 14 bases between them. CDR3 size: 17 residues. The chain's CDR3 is CASSLRWRGASYNEQFF. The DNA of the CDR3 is TGTGCCAGCAGCTTAAGATGGAGGGGGGCATCCTACAATGAGCAGTTCTTC. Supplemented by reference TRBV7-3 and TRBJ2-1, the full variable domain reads GAGVSQTPSNKVTEKGKYVELRCDPISGHTALYWYRQSLGQGPEFLIYFQGTGAADDSGLPNDRFFAVRPEGSVSTLKIQRTERGDSAVYLCASSLRWRGASYNEQFFGPGTRLTVL.

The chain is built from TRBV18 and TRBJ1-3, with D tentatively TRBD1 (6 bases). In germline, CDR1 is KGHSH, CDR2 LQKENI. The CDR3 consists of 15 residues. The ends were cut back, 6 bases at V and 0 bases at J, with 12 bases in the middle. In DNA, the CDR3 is TGTGCCAGCTCGCCGCAGGGGAACTCTGGAAACACCATATATTTT. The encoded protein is CASSPQGNSGNTIYF.

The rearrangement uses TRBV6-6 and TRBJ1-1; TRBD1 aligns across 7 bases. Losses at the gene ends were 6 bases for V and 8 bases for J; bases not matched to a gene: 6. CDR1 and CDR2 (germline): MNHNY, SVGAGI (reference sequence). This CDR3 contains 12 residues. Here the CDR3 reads CASSPNRGEAFF. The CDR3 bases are TGTGCCAGCAGCCCGAACAGGGGCGAAGCTTTCTTT.

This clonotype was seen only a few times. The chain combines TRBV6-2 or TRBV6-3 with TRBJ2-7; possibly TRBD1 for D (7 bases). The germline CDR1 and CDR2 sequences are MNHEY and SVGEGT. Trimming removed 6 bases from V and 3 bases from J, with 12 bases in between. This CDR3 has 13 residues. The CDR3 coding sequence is TGTGCCAGCAGAACCAGGGGGGACTACGAGCAGTACTTC. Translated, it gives CASRTRGDYEQYF.

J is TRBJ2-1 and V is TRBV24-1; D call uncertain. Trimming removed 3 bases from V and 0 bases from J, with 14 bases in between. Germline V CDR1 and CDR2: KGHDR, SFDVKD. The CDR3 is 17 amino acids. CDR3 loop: CATSDPRSPYSYNEQFF. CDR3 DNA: TGTGCCACCAGTGATCCCCGGTCACCCTACTCCTACAATGAGCAGTTCTTC.

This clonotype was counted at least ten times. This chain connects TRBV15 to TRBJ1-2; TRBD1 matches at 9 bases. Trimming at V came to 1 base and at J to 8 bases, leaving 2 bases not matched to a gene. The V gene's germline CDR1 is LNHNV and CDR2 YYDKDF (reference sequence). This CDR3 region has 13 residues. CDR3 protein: CATSRGTGEGYTF. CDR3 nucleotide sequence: TGTGCCACCAGCAGAGGGACAGGGGAAGGCTACACCTTC.

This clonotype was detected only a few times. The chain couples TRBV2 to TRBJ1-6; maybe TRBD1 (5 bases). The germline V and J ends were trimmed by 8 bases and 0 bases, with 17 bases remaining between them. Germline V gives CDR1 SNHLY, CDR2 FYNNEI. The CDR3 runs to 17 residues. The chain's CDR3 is CASGRRQGSSYNSPLHF. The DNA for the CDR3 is TGTGCCAGCGGCCGGAGGCAGGGTAGCTCCTATAATTCACCCCTCCACTTT.

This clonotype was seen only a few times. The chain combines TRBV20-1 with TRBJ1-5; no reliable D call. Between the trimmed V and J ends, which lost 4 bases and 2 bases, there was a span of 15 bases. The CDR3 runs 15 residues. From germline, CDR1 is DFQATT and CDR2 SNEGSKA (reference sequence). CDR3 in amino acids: CSAISPGEGNQPQHF. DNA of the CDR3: TGCAGTGCTATTTCCCCCGGGGAGGGCAATCAGCCCCAGCATTTT.

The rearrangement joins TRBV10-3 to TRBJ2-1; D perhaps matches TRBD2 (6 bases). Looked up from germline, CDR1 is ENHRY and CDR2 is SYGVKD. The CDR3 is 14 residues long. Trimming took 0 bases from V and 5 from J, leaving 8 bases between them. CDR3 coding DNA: TGTGCCATCAGTGAGTCTAGCGGACACAATGAGCAGTTCTTC. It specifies CAISESSGHNEQFF.

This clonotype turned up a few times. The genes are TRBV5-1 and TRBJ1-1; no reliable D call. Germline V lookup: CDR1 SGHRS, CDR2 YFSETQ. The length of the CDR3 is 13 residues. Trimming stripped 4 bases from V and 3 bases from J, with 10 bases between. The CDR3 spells CASSRVSDTEAFF. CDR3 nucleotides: TGCGCCAGCAGCCGAGTTTCGGACACTGAAGCTTTCTTT.

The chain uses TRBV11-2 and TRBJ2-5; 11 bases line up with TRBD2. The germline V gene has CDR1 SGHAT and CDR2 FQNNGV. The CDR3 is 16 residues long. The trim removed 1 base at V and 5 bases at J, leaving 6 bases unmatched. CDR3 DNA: TGTGCCAGCAGCTTAGTAGCGGGGGGGCCGGGGGAGACCCAGTACTTC. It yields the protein CASSLVAGGPGETQYF.

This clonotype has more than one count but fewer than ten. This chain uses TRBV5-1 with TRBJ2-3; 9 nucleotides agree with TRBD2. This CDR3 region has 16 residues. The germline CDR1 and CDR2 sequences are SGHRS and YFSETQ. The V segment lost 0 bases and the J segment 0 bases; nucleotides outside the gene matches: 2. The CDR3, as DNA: TGCGCCAGCAGCTTGGGACTAGCGGTGAGCACAGATACGCAGTATTTT. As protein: CASSLGLAVSTDTQYF.